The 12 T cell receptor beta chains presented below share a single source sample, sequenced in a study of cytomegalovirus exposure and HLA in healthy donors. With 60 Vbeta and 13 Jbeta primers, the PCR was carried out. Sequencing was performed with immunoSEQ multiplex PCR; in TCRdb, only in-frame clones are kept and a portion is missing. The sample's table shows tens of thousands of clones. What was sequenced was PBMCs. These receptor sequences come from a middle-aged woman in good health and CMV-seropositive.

CDR3 nucleotide sequence: TGTGCCTCACGAGGGTCCTCCGGCGAGCAGTACTTC. It specifies CASRGSSGEQYF. The chain recombines TRBV30 with TRBJ2-5, with D tentatively TRBD2 (5 bases). TRBJ2-7 matches the DNA end more closely, so the J call is doubtful. Germline V gene data show CDR1 as GTSNPN and CDR2 as SVGIG (reference sequence). The CDR3 totals 12 residues.

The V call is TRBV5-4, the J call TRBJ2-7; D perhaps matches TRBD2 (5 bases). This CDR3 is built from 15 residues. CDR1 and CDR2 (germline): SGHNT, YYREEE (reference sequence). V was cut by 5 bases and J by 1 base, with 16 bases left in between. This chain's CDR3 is CASSLRRTGSYEQYF. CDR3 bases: TGTGCCAGCAGTTTGCGACGGACGGGATCCTACGAGCAGTACTTC.

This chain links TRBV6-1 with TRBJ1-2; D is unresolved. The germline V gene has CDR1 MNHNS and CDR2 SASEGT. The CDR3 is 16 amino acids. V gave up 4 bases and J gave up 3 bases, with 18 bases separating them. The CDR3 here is CASSVSLGLRDYGYTF. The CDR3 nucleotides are TGTGCCAGCAGTGTTTCCCTCGGCCTACGGGACTATGGCTACACCTTC.

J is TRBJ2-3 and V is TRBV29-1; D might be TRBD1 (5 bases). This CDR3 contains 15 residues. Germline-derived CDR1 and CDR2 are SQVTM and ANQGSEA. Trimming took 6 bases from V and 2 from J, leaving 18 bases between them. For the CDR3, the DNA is TGCAGCGTCGCAGGGTCCAGAGGACCCACAGATACGCAGTATTTT. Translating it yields CSVAGSRGPTDTQYF.

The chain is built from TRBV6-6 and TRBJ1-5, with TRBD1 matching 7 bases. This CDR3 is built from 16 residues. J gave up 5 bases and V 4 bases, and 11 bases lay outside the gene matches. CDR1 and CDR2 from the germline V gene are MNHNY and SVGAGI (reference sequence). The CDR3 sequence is CASSSQGGWEDQPQHF. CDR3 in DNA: TGTGCCAGCAGTTCCCAGGGGGGTTGGGAGGATCAGCCCCAGCATTTT.

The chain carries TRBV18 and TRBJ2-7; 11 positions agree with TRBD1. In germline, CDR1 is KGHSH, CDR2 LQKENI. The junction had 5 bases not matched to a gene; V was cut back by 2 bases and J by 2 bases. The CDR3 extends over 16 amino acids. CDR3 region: CASSPTPGQGAYEQYF. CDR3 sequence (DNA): TGTGCCAGCTCACCAACGCCGGGACAGGGGGCCTACGAGCAGTACTTC.

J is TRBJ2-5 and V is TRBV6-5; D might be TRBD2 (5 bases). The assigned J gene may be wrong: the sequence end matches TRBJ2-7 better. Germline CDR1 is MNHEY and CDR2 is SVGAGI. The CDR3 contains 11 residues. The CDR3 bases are TGTGCCAGCAGTTGGGAGAACGAGCAGTACTTC. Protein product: CASSWENEQYF.

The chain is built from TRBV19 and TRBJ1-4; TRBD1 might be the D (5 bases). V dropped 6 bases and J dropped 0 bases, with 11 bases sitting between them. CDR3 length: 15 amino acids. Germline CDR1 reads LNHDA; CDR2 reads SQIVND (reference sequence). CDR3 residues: CASRQASATNEKLFF. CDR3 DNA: TGTGCCAGTAGACAGGCCTCGGCAACTAATGAAAAACTGTTTTTT.

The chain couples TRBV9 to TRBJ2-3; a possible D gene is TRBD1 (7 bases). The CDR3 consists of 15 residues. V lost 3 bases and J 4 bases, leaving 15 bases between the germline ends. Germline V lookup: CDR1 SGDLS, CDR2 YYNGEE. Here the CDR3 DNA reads TGTGCCAGCAGCGCCAGGGGGGACCCGGCAGATACGCAGTATTTT. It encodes CASSARGDPADTQYF.

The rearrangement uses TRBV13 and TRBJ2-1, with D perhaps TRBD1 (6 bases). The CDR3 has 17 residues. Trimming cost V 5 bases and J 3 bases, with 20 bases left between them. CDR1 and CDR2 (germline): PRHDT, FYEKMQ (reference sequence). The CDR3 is CASSGALGQRSYNEQFF. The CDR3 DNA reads TGTGCCAGCAGCGGCGCACTCGGACAGCGCAGCTACAATGAGCAGTTCTTC.

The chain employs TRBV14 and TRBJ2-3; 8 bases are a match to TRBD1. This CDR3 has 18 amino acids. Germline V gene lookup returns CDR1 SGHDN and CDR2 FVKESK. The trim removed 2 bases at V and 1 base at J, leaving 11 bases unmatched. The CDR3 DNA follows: TGTGCCAGCAGCCAAACGGGACAGGAGATTGTCGGCACAGATACGCAGTATTTT. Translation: CASSQTGQEIVGTDTQYF.

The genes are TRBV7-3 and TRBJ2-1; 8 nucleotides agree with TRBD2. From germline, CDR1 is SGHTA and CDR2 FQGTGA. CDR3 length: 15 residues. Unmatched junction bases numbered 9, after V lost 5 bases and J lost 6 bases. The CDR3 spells CASSQTGGPGNEQFF. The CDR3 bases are TGTGCCAGCAGCCAGACGGGGGGGCCGGGCAATGAGCAGTTCTTC.